This TCR beta chain was captured in a study of blood T cells in healthy people across ages. Germline-derived CDR1 and CDR2 are DFQATT and SNEGSKA (reference sequence). CDR3 length: 12 amino acids. Through a sample-barcoded 5' primer and a J-beta primer mix, a second PCR was run for roughly 6 to 12 cycles. TCRdb used MiXCR to reprocess the 5' RACE reads, holding one entry per CDR3 protein. The table has about 680,000 distinct CDR3 sequences, approximately 49% seen once. The receptor's source is a woman aged 55-69 years in good health. The chain is built from TRBV20-1 and TRBJ2-7, with D tentatively TRBD2 (5 bases). The DNA end lines up better with TRBJ2-5; the J call may be wrong. Sequencing was performed on blood. In DNA form, the CDR3 reads TGCAGTGCTAGAGTCGCAGGAGGGACCCAGTACTTC. Amino acid sequence: CSARVAGGTQYF.